The 18 T cell receptor beta chains listed next were all sequenced from one sample in a study of T-cell reconstitution after alpha-beta-depleted transplantation in children. Unique molecular identifiers featured in how the TCRbeta library was prepared. One entry per CDR3 protein, called by TCRdb with MiXCR from the PCR reads. The data show 500,000 to 600,000 distinct CDR3 sequences, with about 31% seen just once and 2% to 2.5% held by the top ten. The sequences come from PBMCs from the stem cell graft donor, collected from the stem cell graft. These receptors came from a human donor who donated a stem cell graft to a child with aplastic anemia.

The V gene is TRBV12-3 or TRBV12-4, the J gene TRBJ2-1, with 12 nucleotides matching TRBD2. This CDR3 spans 14 amino acids. J lost 12 bases, V lost 5 bases, and 8 bases had no gene match. The CDR3 region has the DNA TGTGCCAGCAGTCCCGGACTAGCGGGAATTCCGCAGTTCTTC. Encoded protein: CASSPGLAGIPQFF.

The chain recombines TRBV29-1 with TRBJ2-5; 8 bases map to TRBD2. This CDR3 is built from 16 residues. Germline assignment: CDR1 SQVTM and CDR2 ANQGSEA. V lost 0 bases to trimming and J lost 5 bases; unmatched junction nucleotides: 11. The CDR3 region has the DNA TGCAGCGTTGAAGATCGAACTAGCGGTGGGATGGAGACCCAGTACTTC. It specifies CSVEDRTSGGMETQYF.

This chain joins TRBV6-1 and TRBJ1-1; D might be TRBD1 (5 bases). Trimming took off 5 bases at V and 4 bases at J, with 11 bases between the two ends. Germline CDR1 MNHNS, CDR2 SASEGT. The CDR3 consists of 13 residues. The CDR3 nucleotides are TGTGCCAGCAGTAGACAGACCCCCACTGAAGCTTTCTTT. This gives the protein CASSRQTPTEAFF.

The CDR3 bases are TGTGCCTGGAGTCCCCTGGATAATTCACCCCTCCACTTT. Protein: CAWSPLDNSPLHF. The chain joins TRBV30 to TRBJ1-6, with D unclear. This CDR3 has 13 amino acids. Germline values: CDR1 GTSNPN, CDR2 SVGIG (reference sequence). V lost 2 bases to trimming and J lost 5 bases, with 7 bases between them.

The J gene is TRBJ2-3, the V gene TRBV10-3, with 7 positions matching TRBD1. The CDR3 is 14 amino acids. The germline V gene encodes CDR1 ENHRY and CDR2 SYGVKD. V was pared by 6 bases and J by 2 bases, with 5 bases of the junction left unmatched. The CDR3 sequence: CAISYGQDTDTQYF. The CDR3 DNA reads as TGTGCCATCAGCTACGGACAGGACACAGATACGCAGTATTTT.

This sequence joins TRBV21-1 and TRBJ1-5; the D call TRBD1 from the table was never checked on the DNA. TRBV21-1 is deemed a pseudogene. The CDR3 totals 23 residues. The CDR3 DNA reads TGTGCCAGCAGCACCCGGCAATCGCGCATGGGGACACCCGAGAATTATAGCAATCAGCCCCAGCATTTT. Translating gives CASSTRQSRMGTPENYSNQPQHF.

This clonotype was counted between two and nine times. The genes are TRBV29-1 and TRBJ2-2, with D possibly matching TRBD1 (5 bases). The CDR3 loop spans 14 amino acids. The V and J ends lost 7 bases and 4 bases respectively, with 16 bases between them. Germline CDR1 is SQVTM and CDR2 is ANQGSEA. CDR3 residues: CSAGAGLSTGELFF. CDR3 nucleotide sequence: TGCAGCGCTGGGGCAGGTCTAAGCACCGGGGAGCTGTTTTTT.

This clonotype was picked up a small number of times. V gene TRBV29-1 combines with J gene TRBJ2-5; TRBD2 might be the D (6 bases). Trimming left V 5 bases short and J 4 bases short, with 11 bases between. Germline CDR1 reads SQVTM; CDR2 reads ANQGSEA. The CDR3 runs to 12 residues. CDR3 sequence reads: CSVHAGPETQYF. The DNA of the CDR3 is TGCAGCGTTCATGCGGGACCAGAGACCCAGTACTTC.

This clonotype was observed a few times. J is TRBJ2-5 and V is TRBV29-1; D is possibly TRBD1 or TRBD2 (5 bases each). Germline V lookup: CDR1 SQVTM, CDR2 ANQGSEA. The CDR3 totals 13 residues. V was pared by 7 bases and J by 4 bases, with 16 bases between. CDR3 region: CSAEGRARETQYF. In nucleotides, the CDR3 is TGCAGCGCCGAGGGCAGGGCACGAGAGACCCAGTACTTC.

The rearrangement uses TRBV4-3 and TRBJ2-3, with 8 bases matching TRBD2. Trimming cost V 0 bases and J 0 bases; bases outside gene matches: 5. Germline V CDR1 and CDR2: LGHNA, YSLEER. The CDR3 covers 17 residues. The DNA of the CDR3 is TGCGCCAGCAGCCAAGACCTAAGCGGGAGTAGCACAGATACGCAGTATTTT. This gives the protein CASSQDLSGSSTDTQYF.

This clonotype occurred a few times. The chain uses TRBV6-2 or TRBV6-3 and TRBJ2-1, with D hard to call. Trimming took off 6 bases at V and 7 bases at J, with 13 bases between the two ends. The CDR3 runs to 13 residues. Germline V gene sequence: CDR1 MNHEY, CDR2 SVGEGT. The CDR3 here is CASRKGRINEQFF. The CDR3 region has the DNA TGTGCCAGCAGGAAAGGGCGTATTAATGAGCAGTTCTTC.

V is TRBV5-6 and J is TRBJ2-2, with unresolved D. Germline V lookup: CDR1 SGHDT, CDR2 YYEEEE. With 0 bases removed from V and 6 bases from J, the gap between germline ends came to 6 bases. The length of the CDR3 is 13 residues. The CDR3 DNA follows: TGTGCCAGCAGCTTGGCTTCAGCCGGGGAGCTGTTTTTT. Residues: CASSLASAGELFF.

The gene calls are TRBV29-1 and TRBJ2-7, with D maybe TRBD2 (6 bases). The CDR3 spans 13 residues. Germline loops: CDR1 SQVTM, CDR2 ANQGSEA. V shed 5 bases and J shed 3 bases, with 14 bases lying between them. The CDR3 loop is CSVSTGEDYEQYV. The DNA for the CDR3 is TGCAGCGTTTCTACGGGGGAAGACTACGAGCAGTACGTC.

This clonotype was seen repeatedly, ten times or more. The V gene is TRBV7-6, the J gene TRBJ2-7; 10 positions match TRBD2. Germline-derived CDR1 and CDR2 are SGHVS and FNYEAQ. With 5 bases clipped from V and 2 bases from J, the junction kept 9 bases outside the gene matches. This CDR3 is built from 16 residues. CDR3 nucleotides: TGTGCCAGCAGCCAAGTCCATCTAGCGGGAGCCTACGAGCAGTACTTC. Translating it yields CASSQVHLAGAYEQYF.

This clonotype has just a few counts. V usage is TRBV7-9 and J usage is TRBJ1-1; possible D gene TRBD1, 6 bases. V lost 0 bases to trimming and J lost 5 bases, with 10 bases between them. Germline CDR1 is SEHNR and CDR2 is FQNEAQ (reference sequence). CDR3 size: 14 residues. Written as DNA, the CDR3 is TGTGCCAGCAGCTTAGCCGGGACACGGACTGAAGCTTTCTTT. Protein sequence: CASSLAGTRTEAFF.

This clonotype appeared a few times. The J gene is TRBJ2-3, the V gene TRBV27; 9 nucleotides match TRBD2. This CDR3 comprises 14 residues. The germline V gene has CDR1 MNHEY and CDR2 SMNVEV (reference sequence). V lost 6 bases and J lost 6; bases outside the gene matches: 7. The CDR3 DNA follows: TGTGCCAGCAGGCCGGCGGGGGGGACGGATACGCAGTATTTT. Protein sequence: CASRPAGGTDTQYF.

This clonotype appeared a few times. The chain uses TRBV20-1 and TRBJ2-3; 11 bases match TRBD2. Trimming cost V 6 bases and J 3 bases; bases outside gene matches: 8. The CDR3 spans 15 residues. Germline values: CDR1 DFQATT, CDR2 SNEGSKA (reference sequence). The CDR3, as DNA: TGCAGTGCATCAACTAGCGGGAGTAGGACAGATACGCAGTATTTT. Amino acids: CSASTSGSRTDTQYF.

This chain links TRBV30 with TRBJ1-2, with 9 bases aligning to TRBD1. CDR1 is GTSNPN and CDR2 is SVGIG in the germline V gene (reference sequence). This CDR3 spans 16 amino acids. Trimming removed 0 bases from V and 4 bases from J; junction bases left unmatched: 9. The CDR3 DNA is TGTGCCTGGAGTGTACTGAGGGGACAGGGTGCCTATGGCTACACCTTC. Its translation is CAWSVLRGQGAYGYTF.